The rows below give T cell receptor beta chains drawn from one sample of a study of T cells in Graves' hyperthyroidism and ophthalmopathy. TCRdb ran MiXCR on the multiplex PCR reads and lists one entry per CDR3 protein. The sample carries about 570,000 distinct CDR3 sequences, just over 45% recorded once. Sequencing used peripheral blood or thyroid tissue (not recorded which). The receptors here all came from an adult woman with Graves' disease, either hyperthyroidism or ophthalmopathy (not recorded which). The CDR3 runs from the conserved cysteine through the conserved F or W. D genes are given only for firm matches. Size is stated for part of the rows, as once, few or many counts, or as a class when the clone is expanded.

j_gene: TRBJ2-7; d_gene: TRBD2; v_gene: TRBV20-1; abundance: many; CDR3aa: CSARATPGLAGFGDGEQYF; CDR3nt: TGCAGTGCTAGAGCTACGCCGGGACTAGCGGGATTCGGGGACGGGGAGCAGTACTTC
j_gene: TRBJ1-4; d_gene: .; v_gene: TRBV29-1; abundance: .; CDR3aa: CSVEGSGNEKLFF; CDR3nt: TGCAGCGTTGAAGGCAGTGGGAATGAAAAACTGTTTTTT
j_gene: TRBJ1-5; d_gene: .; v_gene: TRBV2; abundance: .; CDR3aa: CASSETRNQPQHF; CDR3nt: TGTGCCAGCAGTGAAACTCGAAATCAGCCCCAGCATTTT
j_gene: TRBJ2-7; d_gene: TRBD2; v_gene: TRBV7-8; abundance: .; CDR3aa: CASSLGAAGDAYEQYF; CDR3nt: TGTGCCAGCAGCCTAGGAGCAGCGGGAGATGCCTACGAGCAGTACTTC
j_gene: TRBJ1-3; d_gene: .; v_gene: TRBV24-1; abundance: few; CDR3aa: CATSAPGRDGNTIYF; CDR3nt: TGTGCCACCAGTGCCCCAGGACGTGATGGAAACACCATATATTTT
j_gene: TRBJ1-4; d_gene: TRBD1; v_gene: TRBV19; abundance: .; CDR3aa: CASIPTTSGTAATNEKLFF; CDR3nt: TGTGCCAGTATCCCCACCACCTCCGGGACAGCTGCAACTAATGAAAAACTGTTTTTT
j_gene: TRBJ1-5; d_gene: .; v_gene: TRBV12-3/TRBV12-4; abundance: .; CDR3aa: CASSWPGQNQPQHF; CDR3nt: TGTGCCAGCAGTTGGCCGGGACAAAATCAGCCCCAGCATTTT
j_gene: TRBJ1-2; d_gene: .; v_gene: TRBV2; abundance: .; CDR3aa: CASRIQGPEGNYGYTF; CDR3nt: TGTGCCAGCAGGATACAAGGACCGGAGGGGAACTATGGCTACACCTTC
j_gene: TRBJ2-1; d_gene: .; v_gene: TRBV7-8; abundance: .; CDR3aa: CASSLGELGNEQFF; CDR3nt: TGTGCCAGCAGCTTAGGGGAGCTGGGCAATGAGCAGTTCTTC
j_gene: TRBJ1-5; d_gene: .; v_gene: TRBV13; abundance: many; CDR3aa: CASSLGGRGPQPQHF; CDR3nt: TGTGCCAGCAGCCTCGGGGGTAGGGGCCCTCAGCCCCAGCATTTT
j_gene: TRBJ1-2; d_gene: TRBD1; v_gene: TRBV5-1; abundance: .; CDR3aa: CASSSLRGQPYTF; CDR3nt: TGCGCCAGCAGCAGCTTAAGGGGGCAGCCCTACACCTTC
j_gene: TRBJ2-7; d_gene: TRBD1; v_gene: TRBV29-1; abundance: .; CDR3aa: CSVVGQGSYEQYF; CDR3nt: TGCAGCGTTGTCGGACAGGGCTCCTACGAGCAGTACTTC
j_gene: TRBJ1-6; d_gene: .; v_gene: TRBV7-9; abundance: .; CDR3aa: CASSTTDGNSPLHF; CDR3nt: TGTGCCAGCAGCACGACGGACGGGAATTCACCCCTCCACTTT
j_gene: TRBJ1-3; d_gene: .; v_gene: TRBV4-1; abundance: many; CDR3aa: CASSLVIGRTGNTIYF; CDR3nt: TGCGCCAGCAGCCTAGTAATAGGACGCACTGGAAACACCATATATTTT
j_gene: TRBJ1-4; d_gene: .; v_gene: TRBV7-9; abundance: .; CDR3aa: CASSLGDDPMFF; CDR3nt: TGTGCCAGCAGCTTAGGGGACGATCCGATGTTTTTT
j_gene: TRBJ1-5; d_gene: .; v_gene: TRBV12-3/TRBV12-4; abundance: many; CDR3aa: CASSPLMNQPQHF; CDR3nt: TGTGCCAGCAGCCCACTAATGAATCAGCCCCAGCATTTT
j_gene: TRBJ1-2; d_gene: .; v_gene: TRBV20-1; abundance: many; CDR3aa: CSARGHYGYTF; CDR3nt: TGCAGTGCTAGGGGGCACTATGGCTACACCTTC
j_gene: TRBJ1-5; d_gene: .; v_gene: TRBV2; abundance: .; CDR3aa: CASRAGSRSLGPQHF; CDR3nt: TGTGCCAGCAGGGCCGGGAGCAGGAGCCTGGGGCCCCAGCATTTT
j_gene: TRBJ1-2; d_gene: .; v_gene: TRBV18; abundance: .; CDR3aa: CACSPSGAVDYGYTF; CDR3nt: TGTGCCTGCTCACCATCGGGGGCCGTCGACTATGGCTACACCTTC
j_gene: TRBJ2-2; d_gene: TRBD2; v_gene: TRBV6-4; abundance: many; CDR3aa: CASSPGLAGETGELFF; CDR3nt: TGTGCCAGCAGTCCGGGACTAGCGGGAGAGACCGGGGAGCTGTTTTTT
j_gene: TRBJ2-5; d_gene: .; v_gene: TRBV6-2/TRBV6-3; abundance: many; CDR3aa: CASSYVSVRQETQYF; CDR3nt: TGTGCCAGCAGTTACGTATCAGTTCGCCAAGAGACCCAGTACTTC
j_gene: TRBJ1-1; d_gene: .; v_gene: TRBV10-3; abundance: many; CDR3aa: CAIRGTLSRAEAFF; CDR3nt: TGTGCCATCCGGGGTACTCTCTCGAGGGCTGAAGCTTTCTTT
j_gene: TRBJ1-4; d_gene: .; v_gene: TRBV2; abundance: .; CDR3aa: CASSGETNEKLFF; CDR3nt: TGTGCCAGCTCCGGGGAGACTAATGAAAAACTGTTTTTT
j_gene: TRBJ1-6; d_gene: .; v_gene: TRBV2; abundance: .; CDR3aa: CASRDSDSYNSPLHF; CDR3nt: TGTGCCAGCAGGGACAGCGACTCCTATAATTCACCCCTCCACTTT
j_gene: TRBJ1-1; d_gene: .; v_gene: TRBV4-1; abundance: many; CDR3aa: CASSQRQINTEAFF; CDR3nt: TGCGCCAGCAGCCAACGGCAGATTAACACTGAAGCTTTCTTT
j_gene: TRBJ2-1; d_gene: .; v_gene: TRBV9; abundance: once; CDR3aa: CASSGGPSLPGYEQFF; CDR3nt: TGTGCCAGCAGCGGAGGGCCTTCACTCCCCGGGTATGAGCAGTTCTTC
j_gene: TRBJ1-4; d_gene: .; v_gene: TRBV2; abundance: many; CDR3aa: CASSEQLEEKLFF; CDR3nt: TGTGCCAGCAGTGAACAGTTAGAAGAAAAACTGTTTTTT
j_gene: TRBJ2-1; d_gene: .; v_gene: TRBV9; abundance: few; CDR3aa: CASSAHLNNEQFF; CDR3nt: TGTGCCAGCAGCGCCCATCTGAACAATGAGCAGTTCTTC
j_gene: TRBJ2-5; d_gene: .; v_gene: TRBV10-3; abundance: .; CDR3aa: CASRRTVEETQYF; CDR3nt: TGTGCCAGCAGGCGGACAGTTGAGGAGACCCAGTACTTC
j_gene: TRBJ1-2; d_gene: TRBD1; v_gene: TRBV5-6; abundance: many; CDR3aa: CASSLRDSFYGYTF; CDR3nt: TGTGCCAGCAGCCTTCGGGACAGCTTCTATGGCTACACCTTC
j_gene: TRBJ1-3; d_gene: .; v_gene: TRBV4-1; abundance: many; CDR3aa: CASSQPGDATIYF; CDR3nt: TGCGCCAGCAGCCAACCCGGGGATGCCACCATATATTTT
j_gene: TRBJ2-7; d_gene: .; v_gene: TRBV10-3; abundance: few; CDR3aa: CAIRDREGEQYF; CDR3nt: TGTGCCATCAGGGACAGGGAGGGCGAGCAGTACTTC
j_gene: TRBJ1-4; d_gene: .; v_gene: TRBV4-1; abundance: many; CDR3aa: CASSPLGGHNEKLFF; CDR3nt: TGCGCCAGCAGCCCCCTAGGCGGACATAATGAAAAACTGTTTTTT